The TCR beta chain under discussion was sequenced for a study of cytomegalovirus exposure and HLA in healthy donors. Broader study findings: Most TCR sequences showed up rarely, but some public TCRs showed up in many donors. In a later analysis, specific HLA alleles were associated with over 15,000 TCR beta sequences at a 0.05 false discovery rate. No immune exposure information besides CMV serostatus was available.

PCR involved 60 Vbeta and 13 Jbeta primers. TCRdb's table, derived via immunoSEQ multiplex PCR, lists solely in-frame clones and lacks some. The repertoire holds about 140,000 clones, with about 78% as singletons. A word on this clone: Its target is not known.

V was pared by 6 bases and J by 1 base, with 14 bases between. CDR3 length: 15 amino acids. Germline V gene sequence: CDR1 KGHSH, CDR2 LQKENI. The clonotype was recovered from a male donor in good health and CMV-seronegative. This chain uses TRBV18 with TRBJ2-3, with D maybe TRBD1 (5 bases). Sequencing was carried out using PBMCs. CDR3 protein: CASSQQVGRTDTQYF. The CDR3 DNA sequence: TGTGCCAGCTCTCAACAGGTCGGGCGCACAGATACGCAGTATTTT.